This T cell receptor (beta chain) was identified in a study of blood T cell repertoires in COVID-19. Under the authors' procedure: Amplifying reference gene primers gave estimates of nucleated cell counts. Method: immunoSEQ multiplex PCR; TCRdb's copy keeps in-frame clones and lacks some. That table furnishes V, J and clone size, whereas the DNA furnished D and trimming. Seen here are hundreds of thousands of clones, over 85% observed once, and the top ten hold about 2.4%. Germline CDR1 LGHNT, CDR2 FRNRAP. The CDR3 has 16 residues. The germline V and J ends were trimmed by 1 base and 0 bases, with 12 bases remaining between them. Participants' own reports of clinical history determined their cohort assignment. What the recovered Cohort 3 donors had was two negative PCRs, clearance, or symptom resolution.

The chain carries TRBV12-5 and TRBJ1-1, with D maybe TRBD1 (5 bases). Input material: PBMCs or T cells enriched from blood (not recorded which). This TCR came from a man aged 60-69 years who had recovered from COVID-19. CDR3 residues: CASGLERTSMNTEAFF. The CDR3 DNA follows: TGTGCTAGTGGTTTGGAAAGGACAAGTATGAACACTGAAGCTTTCTTT.